A single sample is the source of the 25 T cell receptor beta chains below, sequenced in a study of blood T cells in healthy people across ages. Then a second PCR, running about 7 to 11 cycles, was carried out with a sample-barcoded 5' primer and a J-beta primer mix. TCRdb fed the 5' RACE reads into MiXCR, producing one record per CDR3 protein. The profile shows over 700,000 distinct CDR3 sequences, around half of them singletons. The sequenced material came from blood. Every receptor here comes from an elderly man in good health.

This clonotype showed up just a few times. The chain joins TRBV28 to TRBJ2-4, with TRBD1 identical over 9 bases. Germline V gene lookup returns CDR1 MDHEN and CDR2 SYDVKM. This CDR3 contains 13 residues. The junction had 6 bases not matched to a gene; V was cut back by 11 bases and J by 4 bases. The CDR3 loop is CAGMGQGKNIQYF. CDR3 sequence (DNA): TGTGCCGGAATGGGACAGGGAAAAAACATTCAGTACTTC.

The chain employs TRBV7-9 and TRBJ1-2, with D uncertain. The germline V gene has CDR1 SEHNR and CDR2 FQNEAQ (reference sequence). V was pared by 4 bases and J by 1 base, with 10 bases between. This CDR3 contains 14 residues. The CDR3 loop is CASSWRAINYGYTF. CDR3 DNA sequence: TGTGCCAGCAGCTGGAGGGCAATTAACTATGGCTACACCTTC.

CDR3 nucleotide sequence: TGCGCCAGCAGCCCGGGTTGGGGTGCAGATACGCAGTATTTT. Translation: CASSPGWGADTQYF. This sequence joins TRBV5-1 and TRBJ2-3; unclear D gene. The V end was cut by 4 bases, the J end by 4 bases, with 13 bases between. Looked up from germline, CDR1 is SGHRS and CDR2 is YFSETQ. This CDR3 has 14 residues.

The rearrangement uses TRBV6-1 and TRBJ2-1; D perhaps matches TRBD1 (6 bases). Per the germline V gene, CDR1 is MNHNS and CDR2 is SASEGT. V was pared by 7 bases and J by 0 bases, with 16 bases between. This CDR3 has 16 residues. CDR3 protein: CASTPGVGASYNEQFF. The CDR3 region has the DNA TGTGCCAGCACCCCAGGGGTTGGGGCCTCCTACAATGAGCAGTTCTTC.

This clonotype was seen a handful of times. This sequence joins TRBV10-3 and TRBJ1-2; D is perhaps TRBD1 (6 bases). Germline V gene sequence: CDR1 ENHRY, CDR2 SYGVKD. Trimming shortened V by 10 bases and J by 7 bases, and 13 bases separated the two germline ends. The CDR3 consists of 11 residues. In DNA form, the CDR3 reads TGTGCCACCCGACGAGGGGGTGGCTACACCTTC. Its protein product is CATRRGGGYTF.

This sequence joins TRBV6-4 and TRBJ1-2; 9 bases align to TRBD1. Germline V gives CDR1 MRHNA, CDR2 SNTAGT. The CDR3 runs to 15 residues. With 5 bases clipped from V and 4 bases from J, the junction kept 8 bases outside the gene matches. DNA of the CDR3: TGTGCCAGCAGTTTCGGGAGACAGGGGGTCTATGGCTACACCTTC. The encoded protein is CASSFGRQGVYGYTF.

The CDR3 DNA reads as TGTGCCAGCAGTTTAACTCTGGGGCCCAGGACCTACGAGCAGTACTTC. The encoded protein is CASSLTLGPRTYEQYF. This chain links TRBV12-3 or TRBV12-4 with TRBJ2-7; D perhaps matches TRBD1 (5 bases). V was trimmed by 2 bases and J by 2 bases, leaving 16 bases between them. The CDR3 is 16 residues long.

This clonotype appeared a single time. J is TRBJ2-7 and V is TRBV9; TRBD2 agrees at 14 bases. The germline V gene has CDR1 SGDLS and CDR2 YYNGEE. The V gene end was trimmed by 3 bases and the J gene end by 3 bases; junction bases not matched to a gene: 5. CDR3 size: 16 residues. The CDR3 loop is CASSGLAGGGLYEQYF. The CDR3 DNA is TGTGCCAGCAGCGGACTAGCGGGAGGGGGGCTCTACGAGCAGTACTTC.

In regard to this clonotype: One end of the junction does not line up with germline, which may come from a read error. The chain has TRBV9 and TRBJ1-1, with D unclear. CDR3 size: 14 residues. The germline V gene has CDR1 SGDLS and CDR2 YYNGEE. DNA of the CDR3: TGTGCCAGCAGCGTAAGGCCCGCGAACACTCAAGCTTTCTTT. It codes for CASSVRPANTQAFF. Filled out from reference TRBV9 and TRBJ1-1, the complete variable domain reads DSGVTQTPKHLITATGQRVTLRCSPRSGDLSVYWYQQSLDQGLQFLIQYYNGEERAKGNILERFSAQQFPDLHSELNLSSLELGDSALYFCASSVRPANTQAFFGQGTRLTVV.

The chain combines TRBV7-9 with TRBJ2-1, with 16 bases fitting TRBD2. The CDR3 totals 17 residues. Looked up from germline, CDR1 is SEHNR and CDR2 is FQNEAQ (reference sequence). The V segment lost 5 bases and the J segment 6 bases; nucleotides outside the gene matches: 7. CDR3 residues: CASSPGTSGRAGNEQFF. The CDR3, as DNA: TGTGCCAGCAGCCCAGGGACTAGCGGGAGGGCCGGCAATGAGCAGTTCTTC.

V and J are TRBV2 and TRBJ1-2; 7 nucleotides match TRBD1. Germline loops: CDR1 SNHLY, CDR2 FYNNEI. This CDR3 is built from 15 residues. The junction had 8 bases not matched to a gene; V was cut back by 3 bases and J by 4 bases. CDR3: CASSDIRGAIYGYTF. DNA for the CDR3: TGTGCCAGCAGTGATATCAGGGGGGCAATCTATGGCTACACCTTC. The whole variable domain, remainder taken from reference TRBV2 and TRBJ1-2, is EPEVTQTPSHQVTQMGQEVILRCVPISNHLYFYWYRQILGQKVEFLVSFYNNEISEKSEIFDDQFSVERPDGSNFTLKIRSTKLEDSAMYFCASSDIRGAIYGYTFGSGTRLTVV.

The chain has TRBV28 and TRBJ2-7; either TRBD1 or TRBD2 may supply D (5 bases each). The CDR3 extends over 13 amino acids. Trimming removed 7 bases from V and 2 bases from J, with 12 bases in between. Germline values: CDR1 MDHEN, CDR2 SYDVKM. CDR3 protein: CASKAGTPYEQYF. In DNA form, the CDR3 reads TGTGCCAGCAAAGCAGGGACCCCCTACGAGCAGTACTTC.

This chain joins TRBV7-2 and TRBJ2-7; perhaps D is TRBD1 or TRBD2 (5 bases each). CDR3 length: 13 residues. Deletions cut 4 bases from V and 9 bases from J, with 16 bases between. Germline values: CDR1 SGHTA, CDR2 FQGNSA. The CDR3 nucleotides are TGTGCCAGCAGCTACGACAGCGGTAAATCGCAGTACTTC. This encodes CASSYDSGKSQYF.

This clonotype was picked up many times. The chain employs TRBV7-2 and TRBJ2-7; TRBD2 agrees at 7 bases. The CDR3 contains 14 residues. The germline V gene encodes CDR1 SGHTA and CDR2 FQGNSA. The ends lost 3 bases at V and 0 bases at J; junction bases unmatched: 2. This CDR3 is CASSFSGYSYEQYF. The CDR3 nucleotides are TGTGCCAGCAGCTTTAGCGGGTACTCCTACGAGCAGTACTTC.

Only a few counts were recorded for this clonotype. This chain uses TRBV3-1 with TRBJ2-1, with D unclear. This CDR3 contains 14 residues. Looked up from germline, CDR1 is LGHDT and CDR2 is YNNKEL (reference sequence). Trimming stripped 1 base from V and 9 bases from J, with 13 bases between. Written as DNA, the CDR3 is TGTGCCAGCAGCCAAGGCTGGAGACCCGGTGAGCAGTTCTTC. This codes for CASSQGWRPGEQFF.

The chain is built from TRBV1 and TRBJ2-7; the table's D call, TRBD2, was not checked against the DNA. TRBV1 counts as a pseudogene. This CDR3 has 16 amino acids. DNA of the CDR3: TGCACCAGCAGCCACACATGGTGGAGCGGAGAGGGGGAGCAGTACTTC. Translated: CTSSHTWWSGEGEQYF.

The gene calls are TRBV5-6 and TRBJ1-2, with TRBD1 identical over 8 bases. Trimming at V came to 3 bases and at J to 7 bases, leaving 2 bases not matched to a gene. This CDR3 region has 12 residues. Germline V gene lookup returns CDR1 SGHDT and CDR2 YYEEEE. The CDR3 DNA reads as TGTGCCAGCAGCTACAGGGGGTGTGGCTACACCTTC. Its protein product is CASSYRGCGYTF.

CDR3 in DNA: TGTGCCAGCAGCCCTCGGCGCCCGGGAGGAGCGTACGAGCAGTACTTC. Protein: CASSPRRPGGAYEQYF. V is TRBV7-2 and J is TRBJ2-7; 7 bases agree with TRBD2. The V segment lost 5 bases and the J segment 4 bases; nucleotides outside the gene matches: 14. This CDR3 region has 16 residues. CDR1 SGHTA and CDR2 FQGNSA come from the germline V gene.

For this clonotype: The missing conserved phenylalanine or tryptophan at the end of this CDR3 makes a read error likely. J is TRBJ2-3 and V is TRBV20-1, with D possibly being TRBD1 (5 bases). Germline values: CDR1 DFQATT, CDR2 SNEGSKA (reference sequence). The CDR3 totals 14 residues. The V end lost 7 bases, the J end lost 1 base, and 15 bases lay between the germline ends. The CDR3 sequence is CSVLQGRGTDTQYS. The DNA of the CDR3 is TGCAGTGTCCTTCAGGGAAGGGGCACAGATACGCAGTATTCT.

Concerning this clonotype itself: The junction and the germline gene differ at one end; a read error may be behind it. The rearrangement links TRBV7-9 to TRBJ2-1, with TRBD2 identical over 9 bases. The better agreement between TRBJ2-7 and the DNA end casts doubt on the J call. The CDR3 runs to 15 residues. CDR1 and CDR2 from the germline V gene are SEHNR and FQNEAQ (reference sequence). CDR3 protein: CVSSPLAGLNNEQYF. Written as DNA, the CDR3 is TGTGTCAGCAGCCCCCTAGCGGGACTAAACAATGAGCAGTACTTC.

The table lists this clonotype with a few counts. The rearrangement uses TRBV5-1 and TRBJ2-3, with a tentative D call TRBD2 (6 bases). V lost 0 bases, J lost 4 bases, and 12 bases lay in between. This CDR3 has 15 amino acids. Germline CDR1 reads SGHRS; CDR2 reads YFSETQ. The CDR3 coding sequence is TGCGCCAGCAGCTTGGATGTCGGGAGCGCAGATACGCAGTATTTT. Translation: CASSLDVGSADTQYF. Supplemented by reference TRBV5-1 and TRBJ2-3, the full variable domain reads KAGVTQTPRYLIKTRGQQVTLSCSPISGHRSVSWYQQTPGQGLQFLFEYFSETQRNKGNFPGRFSGRQFSNSRSEMNVSTLELGDSALYLCASSLDVGSADTQYFGPGTRLTVL.

The rearrangement uses TRBV4-2 and TRBJ2-1; a possible D gene is TRBD2 (7 bases). The CDR3 spans 19 residues. Germline CDR1 is LGHNA and CDR2 is YNFKEQ. V was cut by 2 bases and J by 3 bases, with 23 bases left in between. CDR3 in DNA: TGTGCCAGCAGCCAATTGCCGGGACTCCGGGGAGGGGGCTACAATGAGCAGTTCTTC. This codes for CASSQLPGLRGGGYNEQFF.

The chain is built from TRBV20-1 and TRBJ2-3, with 8 bases identical to TRBD2. This CDR3 comprises 16 residues. Unmatched junction bases numbered 14, after V lost 6 bases and J lost 3 bases. Germline values: CDR1 DFQATT, CDR2 SNEGSKA (reference sequence). CDR3 in amino acids: CSALTWGAGVTDTQYF. The DNA of the CDR3 is TGCAGTGCCCTAACCTGGGGAGCGGGAGTGACAGATACGCAGTATTTT.

This clonotype was found a few times. The rearrangement joins TRBV29-1 to TRBJ2-2; D may correspond to TRBD1 or TRBD2 (5 bases each). The CDR3 consists of 12 residues. With 7 bases removed from V and 9 bases from J, the gap between germline ends came to 15 bases. Germline V gene data show CDR1 as SQVTM and CDR2 as ANQGSEA. The CDR3 coding sequence is TGCAGCGGAGGGACCACCCAGTGGGAGCTGTTTTTT. Residues: CSGGTTQWELFF.

The chain links TRBV6-5 to TRBJ2-1; a weak D match, TRBD1 (6 bases). The CDR3 extends over 13 amino acids. Trimming cost V 8 bases and J 10 bases, with 18 bases left between them. Germline V gene data show CDR1 as MNHEY and CDR2 as SVGAGI. The CDR3 DNA reads TGTGCCAGCGCTCAAACCGGACAGAAAGAGCAGTTCTTC. The encoded protein is CASAQTGQKEQFF.